The 21 T cell receptor beta chains below all came from one sample that was sequenced in a study of cytomegalovirus exposure and HLA in healthy donors. In the PCR, 60 Vbeta and 13 Jbeta primers were used. Assay: immunoSEQ multiplex PCR; the TCRdb copy retains only in-frame clones and omits some. This sample has around 120,000 clones, with 60% to 85% found just once. The material sequenced was PBMCs. These receptors were taken from a woman aged 40 to 50 in good health and CMV-seronegative.

The rearrangement uses TRBV6-5 and TRBJ1-4; 8 bases match TRBD1. CDR1 is MNHEY, CDR2 SVGAGI, per germline. J lost 6 bases, V lost 8 bases, and 8 bases had no gene match. This CDR3 comprises 14 residues. CDR3 region: CASGTGGQYEKLFF. The CDR3 DNA reads TGTGCCAGCGGAACAGGGGGACAATATGAAAAACTGTTTTTT.

The rearrangement joins TRBV7-2 to TRBJ2-7, with TRBD2 identical over 11 bases. The CDR3 loop spans 14 amino acids. With 6 bases clipped from V and 3 bases from J, the junction kept 4 bases outside the gene matches. Germline CDR1 reads SGHTA; CDR2 reads FQGNSA. In DNA, the CDR3 is TGTGCCAGCAGGGGACTAGCGGACGTCTACGAGCAGTACTTC. As protein: CASRGLADVYEQYF.

The rearrangement joins TRBV18 to TRBJ2-4, with D possibly being TRBD1 (5 bases). Germline assignment: CDR1 KGHSH and CDR2 LQKENI. The ends were cut back, 3 bases at V and 4 bases at J, with 13 bases in the middle. The length of the CDR3 is 15 residues. DNA for the CDR3: TGTGCCAGCTCACCGAGTACCAGGGCAAAAAACATTCAGTACTTC. Its translation: CASSPSTRAKNIQYF.

The rearrangement uses TRBV5-1 and TRBJ2-1; maybe TRBD2 (5 bases). The CDR3 totals 16 residues. The ends were cut back, 0 bases at V and 3 bases at J, with 13 bases in the middle. The germline V gene encodes CDR1 SGHRS and CDR2 YFSETQ. Written as DNA, the CDR3 is TGCGCCAGCAGCTTGGCCGGGGTAGCGAGCTACAATGAGCAGTTCTTC. Protein sequence: CASSLAGVASYNEQFF.

The rearrangement uses TRBV28 and TRBJ2-7; TRBD1 matches 8 bases. This CDR3 contains 13 residues. CDR1 is MDHEN, CDR2 SYDVKM, per germline. V gave up 8 bases and J gave up 3 bases; unmatched junction bases: 6. The CDR3 DNA reads TGTGCCAGCGAGGACAGGGTTATCTACGAGCAGTACTTC. Translating gives CASEDRVIYEQYF.

This chain links TRBV7-3 with TRBJ2-1; D ambiguous. The CDR3 spans 16 residues. Looked up from germline, CDR1 is SGHTA and CDR2 is FQGTGA. The V and J ends lost 0 bases and 1 base respectively, with 10 bases between them. Here the CDR3 reads CASSLTRGSSYNEQFF. CDR3 coding DNA: TGTGCCAGCAGCTTAACCCGAGGTAGTTCCTACAATGAGCAGTTCTTC.

The CDR3 is CASSLLRIREREQFF. The CDR3, as DNA: TGTGCCAGCAGCTTGCTAAGAATCCGGGAGCGGGAGCAGTTCTTC. V and J are TRBV7-2 and TRBJ2-1; D is perhaps TRBD2 (6 bases). CDR1 SGHTA and CDR2 FQGNSA come from the germline V gene. V shed 3 bases and J shed 10 bases, with 19 bases lying between them. The CDR3 extends over 15 amino acids.

The chain employs TRBV5-5 and TRBJ2-3; D possibly corresponds to TRBD1 (6 bases). This CDR3 contains 12 residues. In germline, CDR1 is SGHKS, CDR2 YYEKEE (reference sequence). With 4 bases removed from V and 5 bases from J, the gap between germline ends came to 8 bases. CDR3 loop: CASSIGGDTQYF. CDR3 bases: TGTGCCAGCAGCATAGGGGGAGATACGCAGTATTTT. Filled out from reference TRBV5-5 and TRBJ2-3, the complete variable domain reads DAGVTQSPTHLIKTRGQQVTLRCSPISGHKSVSWYQQVLGQGPQFIFQYYEKEERGRGNFPDRFSARQFPNYSSELNVNALLLGDSALYLCASSIGGDTQYFGPGTRLTVL.

The V call is TRBV19, the J call TRBJ1-2, with 9 bases aligning to TRBD1. Trimming at V came to 6 bases and at J to 4 bases, leaving 12 bases not matched to a gene. The CDR3 totals 16 residues. CDR1 and CDR2 (germline): LNHDA, SQIVND (reference sequence). In nucleotides, the CDR3 is TGTGCCAGTAGAGAACCGGGACAGGGCTTTCCCTATGGCTACACCTTC. This gives the protein CASREPGQGFPYGYTF.

The V and J genes are TRBV25-1 and TRBJ2-7; 10 bases align to TRBD2. The CDR3 loop spans 13 amino acids. With V trimmed by 10 bases and J by 7 bases, 10 bases remained unmatched. Germline lookup yields CDR1 MGHDK and CDR2 SYGVNS. CDR3 loop: CATGLAGVYEQYF. For the CDR3, the DNA is TGTGCCACCGGCCTAGCGGGAGTTTATGAGCAGTACTTC.

The chain has TRBV5-1 and TRBJ2-5; 13 bases map to TRBD2. J was trimmed by 5 bases and V by 0 bases; bases with no gene match: 7. CDR1 SGHRS and CDR2 YFSETQ come from the germline V gene. The CDR3 consists of 17 residues. The chain's CDR3 is CASSLGRTSGSLETQYF. The DNA of the CDR3 is TGCGCCAGCAGCTTGGGCAGGACTAGCGGGAGTTTGGAGACCCAGTACTTC. Filled out from reference TRBV5-1 and TRBJ2-5, the complete variable domain reads KAGVTQTPRYLIKTRGQQVTLSCSPISGHRSVSWYQQTPGQGLQFLFEYFSETQRNKGNFPGRFSGRQFSNSRSEMNVSTLELGDSALYLCASSLGRTSGSLETQYFGPGTRLLVL.

This clone turned up a few times. The chain couples TRBV5-1 to TRBJ1-1; TRBD1 agrees at 9 bases. The V segment lost 7 bases and the J segment 4 bases; nucleotides outside the gene matches: 8. Germline V gene sequence: CDR1 SGHRS, CDR2 YFSETQ. CDR3 length: 14 amino acids. The CDR3 sequence is CASAQGAGGTEAFF. Written as DNA, the CDR3 is TGCGCCAGCGCACAGGGGGCAGGTGGCACTGAAGCTTTCTTT. The entire variable domain, with the rest obtained from reference TRBV5-1 and TRBJ1-1, is as follows: KAGVTQTPRYLIKTRGQQVTLSCSPISGHRSVSWYQQTPGQGLQFLFEYFSETQRNKGNFPGRFSGRQFSNSRSEMNVSTLELGDSALYLCASAQGAGGTEAFFGQGTRLTVV.

The gene calls are TRBV18 and TRBJ2-1; 11 bases map to TRBD1. Germline V gene sequence: CDR1 KGHSH, CDR2 LQKENI. With V trimmed by 5 bases and J by 4 bases, 7 bases remained unmatched. The CDR3 is 16 amino acids. The CDR3, as DNA: TGTGCCAGCTCAGTAAACGGACAGGGGGCTTACAATGAGCAGTTCTTC. Translating it yields CASSVNGQGAYNEQFF. Variable domain in full (rest from reference TRBV18 and TRBJ2-1): NAGVMQNPRHLVRRRGQEARLRCSPMKGHSHVYWYRQLPEEGLKFMVYLQKENIIDESGMPKERFSAEFPKEGPSILRIQQVVRGDSAAYFCASSVNGQGAYNEQFFGPGTRLTVL.

The V call is TRBV7-6, the J call TRBJ2-7, with a weak D call TRBD2 (5 bases). Germline-derived CDR1 and CDR2 are SGHVS and FNYEAQ. The length of the CDR3 is 12 residues. V lost 1 base to trimming and J lost 6 bases, with 7 bases between them. CDR3 nucleotides: TGTGCCAGCAGCTTAGAGGGAGCCGAGCAGTACTTC. This codes for CASSLEGAEQYF. Together with reference TRBV7-6 and TRBJ2-7, the CDR3 gives the full variable domain: GAGVSQSPRYKVTKRGQDVALRCDPISGHVSLYWYRQALGQGPEFLTYFNYEAQQDKSGLPNDRFSAERPEGSISTLTIQRTEQRDSAMYRCASSLEGAEQYFGPGTRLTVT.

The chain recombines TRBV7-6 with TRBJ2-3, with 10 bases that match TRBD2. The CDR3 covers 14 residues. With V trimmed by 5 bases and J by 6 bases, 5 bases remained unmatched. Germline V CDR1 and CDR2: SGHVS, FNYEAQ. The CDR3: CASSPSGSRDTQYF. CDR3 nucleotide sequence: TGTGCCAGCAGCCCTAGCGGGAGCAGGGATACGCAGTATTTT.

This rearrangement joins TRBV11-2 to TRBJ2-5; tentatively, D is TRBD2 (6 bases). With 5 bases removed from V and 7 bases from J, the gap between germline ends came to 11 bases. The CDR3 has 12 amino acids. Per the germline V gene, CDR1 is SGHAT and CDR2 is FQNNGV. The CDR3: CASSPEGGTQYF. DNA for the CDR3: TGTGCCAGCAGCCCAGAGGGAGGGACCCAGTACTTC.

Only a few counts were recorded for this clone. The chain combines TRBV19 with TRBJ2-5; a weak D match, TRBD1 (5 bases). The J call may be in error: the DNA end matches TRBJ2-7 better. The CDR3 consists of 12 residues. Looked up from germline, CDR1 is LNHDA and CDR2 is SQIVND (reference sequence). The CDR3 spells CASSPDSYEQYF. DNA for the CDR3: TGTGCCAGTAGCCCCGACAGCTACGAGCAGTACTTC.

V usage is TRBV7-2 and J usage is TRBJ1-2, with 8 nucleotides matching TRBD1. With 3 bases clipped from V and 8 bases from J, the junction kept 14 bases outside the gene matches. CDR1 SGHTA and CDR2 FQGNSA come from the germline V gene. The CDR3 has 16 residues. The CDR3 here is CASSFGPPDRGQGYTF. CDR3 nucleotides: TGTGCCAGCAGCTTTGGCCCTCCCGACAGGGGTCAGGGCTACACCTTC.

V gene TRBV18 combines with J gene TRBJ2-5; TRBD2 agrees at 9 bases. CDR3 length: 15 amino acids. In germline, CDR1 is KGHSH, CDR2 LQKENI. J lost 3 bases, V lost 4 bases, and 6 bases had no gene match. Here the CDR3 reads CASSLWTSDKETQYF. CDR3 nucleotide sequence: TGTGCCAGCTCACTGTGGACTAGCGACAAAGAGACCCAGTACTTC.

This clone showed up just once. The chain employs TRBV27 and TRBJ2-7; 8 bases are shared with TRBD2. Germline lookup yields CDR1 MNHEY and CDR2 SMNVEV (reference sequence). The J segment lost 1 base and the V segment lost 8 bases, leaving 10 bases of the junction unmatched. CDR3 length equals 15 residues. The CDR3 sequence is CASHGLAGRSYEQYF. CDR3 nucleotide sequence: TGTGCCAGCCATGGGCTAGCGGGTAGATCCTACGAGCAGTACTTC.

As concerns this clone: The junction does not match germline at one end; this may be a read error. The genes are TRBV15 and TRBJ2-4, with TRBD1 matching 7 bases. Germline V CDR1 and CDR2: LNHNV, YYDKDF (reference sequence). The CDR3 is 13 amino acids. CDR3 amino acids: CATSRGEPGQTLF. CDR3 sequence (DNA): TGTGCCACCAGCAGAGGGGAGCCGGGACAGACCCTCTTC.